This is a list of T cell receptor beta chains from one sample in a study of technical replicates of blood from a few donors. Repertoires were generated with immunoSEQ multiplex PCR, while TCRdb's copy carries only in-frame clones and drops some. Of 95,000 to 100,000 clones in the sample, more than 90% were seen once. Sequencing was performed on T cells isolated from PBMCs. The receptors were gathered from a human donor in good health. The CDR3 runs from the conserved cysteine through the conserved F or W. A D gene is named only where the DNA matches it firmly. A clone size is listed for some rows: how often the clone was seen (once, few, many), or a class if it is expanded.

size	D	V	J	DNA	CDR3
NA	NA	TRBV18	TRBJ2-7	TGTGCCAGCTCACCAGCAGGGGGGTACGAGCAGTACTTC	CASSPAGGYEQYF
NA	NA	TRBV6-1	TRBJ2-5	TGTGCCAGCAGTGAACAAGGACCAGGGGAGACCCAGTACTTC	CASSEQGPGETQYF
NA	TRBD1	TRBV5-1	TRBJ1-2	TGCGCCAGCAGCTTGAAACCGGGACAGGGGGCGTCACTTAGAGCTAACTATGGCTACACCTTC	CASSLKPGQGASLRANYGYTF
NA	NA	TRBV6-6	TRBJ1-1	TGTGCCAGCAATTCAGGGCAGGGGTACACTGAAGCTTTCTTT	CASNSGQGYTEAFF
NA	TRBD1	TRBV7-9	TRBJ1-1	TGTGCCAGCAGCTTAGTACGCGGGACAGCTGAAGCTTTCTTT	CASSLVRGTAEAFF
NA	TRBD1	TRBV2	TRBJ1-1	TGTGCCAGCAAGGGAGAGGACAGGGTCGTCCAAGCTTTCTTT	CASKGEDRVVQAFF
NA	NA	TRBV5-5	TRBJ2-5	TGTGCCAGCAGCTTAGGGGCCCCTTTAGAGACCCAGTACTTC	CASSLGAPLETQYF
few	TRBD2	TRBV6-5	TRBJ2-7	TGTGCCAGCAGTTCCCTGACTAGCGGGAGGGGCGAGCAGTACTTC	CASSSLTSGRGEQYF
NA	NA	TRBV11-2	TRBJ1-1	TGTGCCAGCAGCTTAGATCTCACAGGGACCATGAACACTGAAGCTTTCTTT	CASSLDLTGTMNTEAFF
NA	NA	TRBV9	TRBJ1-6	TGTGCCAGCAGCGTAGGACTCCGGGGACAATACAGCTCCTATAATTCACCCCTCCACTTT	CASSVGLRGQYSSYNSPLHF
NA	NA	TRBV23-1	TRBJ1-2	TGCGCCAGCAGTCATGAACACCTAGCTGATGGCTACACCTTC	CASSHEHLADGYTF
NA	NA	TRBV10-2	TRBJ2-3	TGCGCCAGCAGTGTCGGACTAAACGAAAACCATACGCAGTATTTT	CASSVGLNENHTQYF
NA	TRBD1	TRBV18	TRBJ1-1	TGTGCCAGCTCACCACTGGACAGGGGAAACACTGAAGCTTTCTTT	CASSPLDRGNTEAFF
NA	TRBD1	TRBV9	TRBJ2-1	TGTGCCAGCGGCCGCCGGGACAGGGGTCCCCTATACAATGAGCAGTTCTTC	CASGRRDRGPLYNEQFF
NA	NA	TRBV6-5	TRBJ2-2	TGTGCCAGCAGTTACGGCAGGGTGGCCGGGGAGCTGTTTTTT	CASSYGRVAGELFF
NA	NA	TRBV27	TRBJ2-1	TGTGCCAGCAAGGGACTCCCTAATGAGCAGTTCTTC	CASKGLPNEQFF
NA	NA	TRBV27	TRBJ1-4	TGTGCCAGCAGCTCAGAGTTTGGGGCTGCAACTAATGAAAAACTGTTTTTT	CASSSEFGAATNEKLFF
once	NA	TRBV5-1	TRBJ2-1	TGCGCCAGCAGCTTGGTTACGGTGGAGCAGTTCTTC	CASSLVTVEQFF
once	NA	TRBV7-2	TRBJ2-4	TGTGCCAGCAGCTCCGGACAGCTAGCCAAAAACATTCAGTACTTC	CASSSGQLAKNIQYF
NA	TRBD2	TRBV5-5	TRBJ2-5	TGTGCCAGCAGCTGGTCCGGGACTAGCGGCCAAGAGACCCAGTACTTC	CASSWSGTSGQETQYF
NA	TRBD2	TRBV2	TRBJ2-1	TGTGCCACCAAGAGGGAGCGGGAGGGCAATGAGCAGTTCTTC	CATKREREGNEQFF
NA	TRBD2	TRBV28	TRBJ2-2	TGTGCCAGCAGCCTCGGGACTAGCGGCACCGGGGAGCTGTTTTTT	CASSLGTSGTGELFF
NA	NA	TRBV30	TRBJ1-2	TGTGCCTGGAGTGACGGACAGCCATCTAACTATGGCTACACCTTC	CAWSDGQPSNYGYTF
NA	TRBD1	TRBV2	TRBJ1-5	TGTGCCAGCAGTGAAAGACAGGGTAACAATCAGCCCCAGCATTTT	CASSERQGNNQPQHF
NA	TRBD2	TRBV4-1	TRBJ2-5	TGCGCCAGCAGCCAATTTCGCAGCGGGGAAGAGACCCAGTACTTC	CASSQFRSGEETQYF
NA	TRBD2	TRBV5-4	TRBJ2-3	TGTGCCAGCAGCTTCCAGCGGGGGGACCCAAACCAGTATTTT	CASSFQRGDPNQYF
NA	NA	TRBV28	TRBJ2-5	TGTGCCAGCAGGAACTTACAAGAGACCCAGTACTTC	CASRNLQETQYF
NA	NA	TRBV19	TRBJ2-1	TGTGCCAGTAGTATCAGGGCCTTACCAAACAATGAGCAGTTCTTC	CASSIRALPNNEQFF
NA	TRBD1	TRBV19	TRBJ2-7	TGTGCCAGTAGTATTATAGGACAGGAGAGCTGCGAGCAGTACTTC	CASSIIGQESCEQYF
NA	NA	TRBV5-6	TRBJ1-2	TGTGCCAGCAGGCCGTCAAAGGGGTACTATGGCTACACCTTC	CASRPSKGYYGYTF
NA	NA	TRBV6-4	TRBJ2-1	TGTGCCAGCAGACCACAGGGAAACGTTTACAATGAGCAGTTCTTC	CASRPQGNVYNEQFF
NA	TRBD2	TRBV28	TRBJ2-1	TGTGCCAGCAGTTTCGCGGGAGGTACCCCCTACAATGAGCAGTTCTTC	CASSFAGGTPYNEQFF
once	TRBD1	TRBV19	TRBJ1-2	TGTGCCTCAAAGAGGGGGACAGGGGCCCCCTATGGCTACACCTTC	CASKRGTGAPYGYTF
few	NA	TRBV11-1	TRBJ1-2	TGTGCCAGCAGCCAAGATCCACTAGGGGGCTACACCTTC	CASSQDPLGGYTF
NA	TRBD1	TRBV5-6	TRBJ1-4	TGTGCCAGCACCCGAAGGGACAGGGGGACGGAAAAACTGTTTTTT	CASTRRDRGTEKLFF
NA	NA	TRBV27	TRBJ2-1	TGTGCCAGCAGTTTATCTCGGGAGTCCATTGAGCAGTTCTTC	CASSLSRESIEQFF
NA	NA	TRBV18	TRBJ1-4	TGTGCCAGCTCACCCCGGGGAGCAACTAATGAAAAACTGTTTTTT	CASSPRGATNEKLFF
NA	TRBD1	TRBV28	TRBJ1-1	TGTGCCAGCAGTTTAGGGTTTTGGGACAGAGGACGACAAGAAGCTTTCTTT	CASSLGFWDRGRQEAFF
NA	TRBD1	TRBV5-4	TRBJ2-5	TGTGCCAGCAGCATTGGGACAGGAGGAGAGACCCAGTACTTC	CASSIGTGGETQYF
NA	NA	TRBV27	TRBJ1-4	TGTGCCAGCAGTCCCTTTGGGGCAGGGGACGGGGAGAATGAAAAACTGTTTTTT	CASSPFGAGDGENEKLFF
NA	TRBD2	TRBV18	TRBJ2-7	TGTGCCAGCTCACCACCGACGGGACTAGCGGGAGTCGAGCAGTACTTC	CASSPPTGLAGVEQYF
once	NA	TRBV5-1	TRBJ2-3	TGCGCCAGCAGCTTGTCGTCGGGGGGCACAGATACGCAGTATTTT	CASSLSSGGTDTQYF
NA	NA	TRBV19	TRBJ1-1	TGTGCCAGTAGTATAGATCCCAGGGGTTCTGGCGCTGAAGCTTTCTTT	CASSIDPRGSGAEAFF
NA	NA	TRBV18	TRBJ1-2	TGTGCCAGCTCACCAAACAGCCAAAGTGGCTACACCTTC	CASSPNSQSGYTF
NA	NA	TRBV16	TRBJ2-5	TGTGCCAGCAGCCAATCGCCCAGCGGCCGTCAAGAGACCCAGTACTTC	CASSQSPSGRQETQYF